This entry concerns a single T cell receptor beta chain. This specimen comes from a study of blood T cell repertoires in COVID-19. J gave up 6 bases and V 4 bases, and 7 bases lay outside the gene matches. There are 15 residues in the CDR3. Germline CDR1 SGHDT, CDR2 YYEEEE. Original handling: Amplifying reference gene primers gave estimates of nucleated cell counts. Measured with immunoSEQ multiplex PCR; TCRdb has only the in-frame clones, and not every one. D and trimming were read from the DNA, whereas the V and J calls and clone size are those reported in that table. The sample includes more than 110,000 clones, approximately 84% of them seen just once.

The chain recombines TRBV5-6 with TRBJ2-1, with 10 bases that match TRBD2. The sequence came from a woman older than 75 in a cohort sampled during active or convalescent COVID-19. The sample comprised peripheral blood. The CDR3, as DNA: TGTGCCAGCAGCCGCGGGCTAGCGGGGGTCAATGAGCAGTTCTTC. Translating gives CASSRGLAGVNEQFF.